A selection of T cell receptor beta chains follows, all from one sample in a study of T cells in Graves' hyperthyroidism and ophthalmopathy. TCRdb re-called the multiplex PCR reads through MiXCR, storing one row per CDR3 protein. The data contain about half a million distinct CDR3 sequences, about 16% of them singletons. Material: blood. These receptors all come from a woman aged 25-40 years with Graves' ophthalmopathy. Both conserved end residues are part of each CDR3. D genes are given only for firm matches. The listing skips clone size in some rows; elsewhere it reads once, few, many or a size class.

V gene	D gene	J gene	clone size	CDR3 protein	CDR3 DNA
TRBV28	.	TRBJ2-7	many	CASSLTRNEQYF	TGTGCCAGCAGTTTGACTCGGAACGAGCAGTACTTC
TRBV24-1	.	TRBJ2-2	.	CATSGPGAGGELFF	TGTGCCACCAGTGGGCCGGGCGCCGGCGGGGAGCTGTTTTTT
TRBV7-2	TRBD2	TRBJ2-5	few	CASSTRLAGAQETQYF	TGTGCCAGCAGCACCCGACTAGCGGGCGCACAAGAGACCCAGTACTTC
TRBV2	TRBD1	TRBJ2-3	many	CASRQGLTDTQYF	TGTGCCAGCAGACAGGGGCTGACAGATACGCAGTATTTT
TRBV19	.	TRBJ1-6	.	CASSPVGNSPLHF	TGTGCCAGTAGTCCCGTAGGAAATTCACCCCTCCACTTT
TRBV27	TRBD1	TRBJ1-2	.	CASRGSGQGLGYTF	TGTGCCAGCAGGGGATCGGGACAGGGCTTAGGCTACACCTTC
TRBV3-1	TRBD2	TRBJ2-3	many	CASSQLAGATDTQYF	TGTGCCAGCAGCCAACTCGCGGGAGCGACAGATACGCAGTATTTT
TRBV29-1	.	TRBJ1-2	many	CSVVWAYGYTF	TGCAGCGTTGTTTGGGCCTATGGCTACACCTTC
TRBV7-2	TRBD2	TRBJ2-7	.	CASSRRGGGNYEQYF	TGTGCCAGCAGCCGCCGGGGGGGGGGGAACTACGAGCAGTACTTC
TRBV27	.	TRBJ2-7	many	CASSFGPGRSYEQYF	.
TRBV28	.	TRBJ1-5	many	CASSLIRGGDQPQHF	TGTGCCAGCAGTTTAATCAGGGGAGGGGATCAGCCCCAGCATTTT
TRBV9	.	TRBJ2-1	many	CASSVMAISSYNEQFF	TGTGCCAGCAGCGTTATGGCGATAAGCTCCTACAATGAGCAGTTCTTC
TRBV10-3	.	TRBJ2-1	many	CAIKDSEGSYNEQFF	TGTGCCATCAAAGATTCGGAGGGATCCTACAATGAGCAGTTCTTC
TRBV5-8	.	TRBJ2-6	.	CASSPMGLAGFSGANVLTF	TGTGCCAGCAGCCCCATGGGTCTGGCAGGGTTCTCTGGGGCCAACGTCCTGACTTTC
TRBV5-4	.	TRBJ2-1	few	CASSEQGSYNEQFF	TGTGCCAGCAGCGAGCAGGGCTCCTACAATGAGCAGTTCTTC
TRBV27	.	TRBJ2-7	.	CASSPLPNSYEQYF	TGTGCCAGCAGTCCCCTTCCTAACTCCTACGAGCAGTACTTC
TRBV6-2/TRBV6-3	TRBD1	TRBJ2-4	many	CASRLPGQGAIQYF	TGTGCCAGCAGACTCCCGGGACAGGGGGCCATTCAGTACTTC
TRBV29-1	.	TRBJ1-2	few	CSVELGGGYGYTF	TGCAGCGTTGAGTTAGGGGGTGGCTATGGCTACACCTTC
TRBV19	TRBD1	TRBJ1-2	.	CASTGQGGHGYTF	TGTGCCAGTACCGGACAGGGGGGTCATGGCTACACCTTC
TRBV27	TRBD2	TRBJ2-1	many	CASSAGTSLNEQFF	TGTGCCAGCAGCGCCGGGACTAGTCTTAATGAGCAGTTCTTC
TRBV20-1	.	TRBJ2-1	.	CSARGGSYNEQFF	TGCAGTGCCAGAGGAGGGTCCTACAATGAGCAGTTCTTC
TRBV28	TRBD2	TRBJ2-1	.	CASSVLVGGMNEQFF	TGTGCCAGCAGTGTACTAGTGGGAGGGATGAATGAGCAGTTCTTC
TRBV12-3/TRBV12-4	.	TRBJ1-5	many	CASTISGSQPQHF	TGTGCCAGCACCATCTCAGGGTCACAGCCCCAGCATTTT
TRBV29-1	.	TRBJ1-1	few	CSVCTANEAFF	TGCAGCGTTTGCACAGCTAATGAAGCTTTCTTT
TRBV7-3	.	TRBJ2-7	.	CASSPTSDLYEQYF	TGTGCCAGCAGCCCGACGTCGGACCTCTACGAGCAGTACTTC
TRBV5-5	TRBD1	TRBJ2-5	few	CASSRGDRGNQETQYF	TGTGCCAGCAGCAGAGGGGACAGGGGTAACCAAGAGACCCAGTACTTC
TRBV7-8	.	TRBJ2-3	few	CASSLIAAGTQYF	TGTGCCAGCAGCTTAATCGCAGCGGGTACGCAGTATTTT
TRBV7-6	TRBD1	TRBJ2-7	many	CASSFGDRGYEQYF	TGTGCCAGCAGCTTTGGCGACAGGGGTTACGAGCAGTACTTC
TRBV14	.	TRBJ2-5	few	CASSQELGQETQYF	TGTGCCAGCAGCCAAGAACTGGGACAAGAGACCCAGTACTTC
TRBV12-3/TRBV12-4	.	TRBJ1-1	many	CASSLTGEAFF	TGTGCCAGCAGCCTCACTGGGGAAGCTTTCTTT
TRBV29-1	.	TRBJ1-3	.	CSALPGGRGNTIYF	TGCAGCGCCCTGCCGGGGGGGCGAGGAAACACCATATATTTT
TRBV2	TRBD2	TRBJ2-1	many	CASSEFPGGTYNEQFF	TGTGCCAGCAGTGAATTTCCGGGAGGGACCTACAATGAGCAGTTCTTC
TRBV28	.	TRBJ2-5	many	CASSFPSGPVQETQYF	TGTGCCAGCAGTTTCCCCAGCGGGCCCGTTCAAGAGACCCAGTACTTC
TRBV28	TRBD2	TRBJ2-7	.	CASSKVAGGPYEQYF	TGTGCCAGCAGTAAAGTAGCGGGAGGTCCTTACGAGCAGTACTTC
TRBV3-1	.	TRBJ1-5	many	CASSPSAWSLNQPQHF	TGTGCCAGCAGCCCGTCTGCGTGGTCGTTGAATCAGCCCCAGCATTTT
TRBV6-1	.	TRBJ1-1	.	CASSHSTRARDTEAFF	TGTGCCAGCAGTCACTCAACCAGGGCGCGGGACACTGAAGCTTTCTTT
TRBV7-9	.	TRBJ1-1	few	CASSLRTGEETEAFF	TGTGCCAGCAGCTTAAGAACCGGAGAAGAGACTGAAGCTTTCTTT
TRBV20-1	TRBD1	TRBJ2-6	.	CSVPGQGVTGANVLTF	TGCAGCGTCCCGGGACAGGGTGTTACTGGGGCCAACGTCCTGACTTTC
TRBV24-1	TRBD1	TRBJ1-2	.	CATSDWDSYGYTF	TGTGCCACCAGTGATTGGGACAGCTATGGCTACACCTTC
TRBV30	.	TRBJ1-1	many	CAWSVQVWTEAFF	TGTGCCTGGAGTGTACAAGTGTGGACTGAAGCTTTCTTT
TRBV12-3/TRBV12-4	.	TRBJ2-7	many	CASSPQGGSVYEQYF	TGTGCCAGCAGCCCACAGGGCGGGAGTGTCTACGAGCAGTACTTC
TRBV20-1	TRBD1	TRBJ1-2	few	CSATGTGTLANYGYTF	TGCAGTGCTACCGGGACAGGGACTCTCGCTAACTATGGCTACACCTTC
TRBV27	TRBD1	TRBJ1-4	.	CASREGRGIEKLFF	TGTGCCAGCAGGGAGGGCAGGGGGATTGAAAAACTGTTTTTT
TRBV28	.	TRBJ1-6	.	CASSLWTPHSPLHF	TGTGCCAGCAGTTTATGGACCCCACATTCACCCCTCCACTTT
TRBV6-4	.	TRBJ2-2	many	CASSDGDTGELFF	TGTGCCAGCAGTGACGGGGACACCGGGGAGCTGTTTTTT
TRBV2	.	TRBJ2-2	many	CASSETGTNTGELFF	TGTGCCAGCAGTGAAACAGGGACGAACACCGGGGAGCTGTTTTTT
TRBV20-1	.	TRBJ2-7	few	CSASRPAWGYEQYF	TGCAGTGCTAGTCGGCCGGCATGGGGCTACGAGCAGTACTTC
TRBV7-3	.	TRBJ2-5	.	CASSPNGGWKGDDQETQYF	TGTGCCAGCAGCCCAAATGGGGGGTGGAAGGGCGACGACCAAGAGACCCAGTACTTC
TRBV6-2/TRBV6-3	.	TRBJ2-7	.	CASSSINRYEQYF	TGTGCCAGCAGTTCGATCAACCGCTACGAGCAGTACTTC
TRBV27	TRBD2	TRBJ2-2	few	CASSKIGTGRLAGETGELFF	TGTGCCAGCAGTAAGATTGGGACAGGTCGACTAGCGGGAGAAACCGGGGAGCTGTTTTTT
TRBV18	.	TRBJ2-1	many	CASSPNRRNEQFF	TGTGCCAGCTCACCGAACAGGAGGAATGAGCAGTTCTTC
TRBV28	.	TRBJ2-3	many	CASSSPGLLTDTQYF	TGTGCCAGCAGCTCACCAGGACTTCTCACAGATACGCAGTATTTT
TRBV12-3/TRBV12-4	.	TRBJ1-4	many	CASSSTAENEKLFF	TGTGCCAGCAGTTCAACAGCGGAGAATGAAAAACTGTTTTTT
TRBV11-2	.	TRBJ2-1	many	CASSLVRYNEQFF	TGTGCCAGCAGCTTAGTGAGGTACAATGAGCAGTTCTTC